The 21 T cell receptor beta chains presented below share a single source sample, sequenced in a study of CXCR3-negative and CXCR3-positive naive CD8 T cells. Preparation of TRB cDNA libraries relied on 5' RACE carrying UMI labels. TCRdb re-analyzed the 5' RACE reads; it lists each CDR3 protein once, without DNA. The sample data list 75,000 to 95,000 distinct CDR3 sequences. Sequenced input: naive CXCR3- CD8+ T cells from blood. Subset given: CD45RO-CCR7+CD27+CD95- naive CD8+ T cells lacking CXCR3 (TNR3-). Receptors were obtained from a human donor in good health. Some clones in this sample may be carry-over from other donors' samples.

The V and J genes are TRBV7-3 and TRBJ2-3; TCRdb's D call, TRBD2, is unchecked because there is no DNA. Germline CDR1 is SGHTA and CDR2 is FQGTGA. CDR3 length equals 15 residues. The CDR3 is CASSSSGGSTDTQYF.

The chain is built from TRBV7-9 and TRBJ2-1; TCRdb gives TRBD1 as the D gene, but with no DNA this cannot be confirmed. Germline CDR1 SEHNR, CDR2 FQNEAQ (reference sequence). The CDR3 consists of 14 residues. The CDR3 loop is CASSFFGPQDEQFF.

The chain links TRBV25-1 to TRBJ1-6. Germline CDR1 reads MGHDK; CDR2 reads SYGVNS. The CDR3 is made up of 16 amino acids. The CDR3 sequence is CASSERVPYPNSPLHF.

The chain recombines TRBV5-1 with TRBJ2-2; lacking DNA, the TRBD2 call made by TCRdb goes unchecked. The CDR3 runs 16 residues. Germline V gives CDR1 SGHRS, CDR2 YFSETQ. CDR3 residues: CASSWGLAVSTGELFF. Full variable domain (missing parts from reference TRBV5-1 and TRBJ2-2): KAGVTQTPRYLIKTRGQQVTLSCSPISGHRSVSWYQQTPGQGLQFLFEYFSETQRNKGNFPGRFSGRQFSNSRSEMNVSTLELGDSALYLCASSWGLAVSTGELFFGEGSRLTVL.

The rearrangement links TRBV5-5 to TRBJ2-7; as DNA is missing, the TRBD1 call by TCRdb cannot be tested. Germline values: CDR1 SGHKS, CDR2 YYEKEE (reference sequence). There are 18 residues in the CDR3. CDR3 residues: CASSSNWGQVMGSHEQYF.

The chain couples TRBV29-1 to TRBJ2-1. The CDR3 length is 11 residues. CDR1 is SQVTM and CDR2 is ANQGSEA in the germline V gene. This chain's CDR3 is CSVTTYNEQFF.

V is TRBV7-9 and J is TRBJ2-7. Germline assignment: CDR1 SEHNR and CDR2 FQNEAQ (reference sequence). This CDR3 is built from 14 residues. The CDR3 here is CASSPSSSVYEQYF.

The CDR3: CASSLYAVGTGGGVEAFF. This chain uses TRBV7-2 with TRBJ1-1; TCRdb selects TRBD1, and the lack of DNA leaves this call unchecked. CDR3 length: 18 residues. Germline-derived CDR1 and CDR2 are SGHTA and FQGNSA.

V and J are TRBV6-5 and TRBJ1-1. Germline lookup yields CDR1 MNHEY and CDR2 SVGAGI. CDR3 length: 17 residues. The CDR3 reads CASSSSLRHSANTEAFF.

The chain uses TRBV14 and TRBJ2-2. The V gene's germline CDR1 is SGHDN and CDR2 FVKESK. This CDR3 has 15 amino acids. The chain's CDR3 is CASSQEVENTGELFF.

J is TRBJ2-1 and V is TRBV27. Germline values: CDR1 MNHEY, CDR2 SMNVEV (reference sequence). CDR3 length: 16 amino acids. CDR3 region: CASSSTILSSYNEQFF.

This chain connects TRBV19 to TRBJ2-1; there is no DNA to check the TCRdb D call of TRBD1. This CDR3 spans 15 amino acids. Germline V gene lookup returns CDR1 LNHDA and CDR2 SQIVND (reference sequence). CDR3 sequence reads: CASSEGGQHYNEQFF.

This sequence joins TRBV6-5 and TRBJ2-7; there is no DNA to check the TCRdb D call of TRBD1. Germline V gene data show CDR1 as MNHEY and CDR2 as SVGAGI. The CDR3 loop spans 14 amino acids. CDR3: CASSYVQGYYEQYF.

The rearrangement joins TRBV7-9 to TRBJ1-1; lacking DNA, the TRBD1 call made by TCRdb goes unchecked. The CDR3 has 13 amino acids. Germline loops: CDR1 SEHNR, CDR2 FQNEAQ (reference sequence). This CDR3 is CASSSRDRGQAFF.

The chain uses TRBV29-1 and TRBJ1-1; TCRdb gives TRBD1 as the D gene, but with no DNA this cannot be confirmed. Germline V gene lookup returns CDR1 SQVTM and CDR2 ANQGSEA. The CDR3 spans 14 residues. CDR3 sequence: CSVEPRGSGTEAFF.

V is TRBV15 and J is TRBJ1-1. Germline values: CDR1 LNHNV, CDR2 YYDKDF (reference sequence). The CDR3 has 15 residues. The CDR3 is CATSRGVSLNTEAFF.

The rearrangement links TRBV4-1 to TRBJ2-7; TCRdb names TRBD2, which stays unverified in the absence of DNA. CDR3 size: 14 residues. The V gene's germline CDR1 is MGHRA and CDR2 YSYEKL. CDR3 residues: CASRETSGTYEQYF.

V is TRBV12-5 and J is TRBJ2-4; TCRdb proposes TRBD1, but this gene call is untestable without DNA. Germline CDR1 is LGHNT and CDR2 is FRNRAP. CDR3 length: 15 amino acids. The CDR3 sequence is CASGPRTGLLNIQYF.

The V and J genes are TRBV20-1 and TRBJ2-1; checking the TCRdb D call of TRBD2 is not possible without DNA. The germline CDR1 and CDR2 sequences are DFQATT and SNEGSKA (reference sequence). This CDR3 contains 17 residues. The CDR3 is CSARDGAGTSDLYEQFF.

V gene TRBV5-1 combines with J gene TRBJ2-7; the TRBD1 assignment by TCRdb is unverifiable without DNA. The germline CDR1 and CDR2 sequences are SGHRS and YFSETQ. This CDR3 is 15 amino acids long. This chain's CDR3 is CASSLGPGVSYEQYF.

The V and J genes are TRBV3-1 and TRBJ2-1. CDR1 and CDR2 (germline): LGHDT, YNNKEL (reference sequence). CDR3 length equals 14 residues. Here the CDR3 reads CASSQEGPYNEQFF.